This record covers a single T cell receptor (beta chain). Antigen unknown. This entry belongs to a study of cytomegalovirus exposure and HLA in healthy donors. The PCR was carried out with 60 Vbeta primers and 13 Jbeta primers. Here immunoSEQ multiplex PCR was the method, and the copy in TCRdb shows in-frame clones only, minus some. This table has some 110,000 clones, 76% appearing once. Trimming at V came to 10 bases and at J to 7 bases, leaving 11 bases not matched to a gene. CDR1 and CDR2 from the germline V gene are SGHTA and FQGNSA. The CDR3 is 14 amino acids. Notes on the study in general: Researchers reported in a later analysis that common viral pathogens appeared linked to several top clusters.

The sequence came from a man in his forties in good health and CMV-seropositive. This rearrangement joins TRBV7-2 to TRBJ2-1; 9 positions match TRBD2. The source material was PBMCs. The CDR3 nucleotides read TGTGCCACCTCGGCGGGGGGGCGCCTAAATGAGCAGTTCTTC. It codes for CATSAGGRLNEQFF.